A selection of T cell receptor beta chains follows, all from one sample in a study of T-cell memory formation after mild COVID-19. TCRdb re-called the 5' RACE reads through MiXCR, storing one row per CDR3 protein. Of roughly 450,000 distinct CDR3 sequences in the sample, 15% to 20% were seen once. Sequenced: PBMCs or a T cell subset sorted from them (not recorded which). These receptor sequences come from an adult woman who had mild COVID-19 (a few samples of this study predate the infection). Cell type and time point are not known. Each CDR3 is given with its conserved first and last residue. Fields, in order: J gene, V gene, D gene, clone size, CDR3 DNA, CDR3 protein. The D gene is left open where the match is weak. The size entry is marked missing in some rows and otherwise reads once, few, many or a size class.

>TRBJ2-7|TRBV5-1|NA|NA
TGCGCCAGCAGCTTCTCCCGGGGGCTGGCTGGCGAGCAGTACTTC
CASSFSRGLAGEQYF
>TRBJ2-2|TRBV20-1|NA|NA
TGCAGTGCTAGAGGGTTCGTGAGGGGGAACACCGGGGAGCTGTTTTTT
CSARGFVRGNTGELFF
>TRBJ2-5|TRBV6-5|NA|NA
TGTGCCAGCAGCAAAGGGGGGCAAGAGACCCAGTACTTC
CASSKGGQETQYF
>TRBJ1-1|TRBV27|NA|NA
TGTGCCAGCAGTCTCCGGTCCGGGATGGGGACTGAAGCTTTCTTT
CASSLRSGMGTEAFF
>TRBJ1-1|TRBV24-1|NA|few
TGTGCCACCAGTGACGGAGGCACTGAAGCTTTCTTT
CATSDGGTEAFF
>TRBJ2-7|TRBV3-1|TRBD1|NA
TGTGCCAGCACTCCAGACAGGGACCCCTACGAGCAGTACTTC
CASTPDRDPYEQYF
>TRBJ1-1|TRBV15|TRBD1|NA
TGTGCCACCAGCACCCGGGACAGCATGAACACTGAAGCTTTCTTT
CATSTRDSMNTEAFF
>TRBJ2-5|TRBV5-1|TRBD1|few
TGCGCCAGCAGCACACGCTTGGACAGGGTGGAGACCCAGTACTTC
CASSTRLDRVETQYF
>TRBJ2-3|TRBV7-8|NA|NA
TGTGCCAGCAGCTTAGGGGCCTGGGACACAGATACGCAGTATTTT
CASSLGAWDTDTQYF
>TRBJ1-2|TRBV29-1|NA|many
TGCAGCGTTGAGGAGAACTATGGCTACACCTTC
CSVEENYGYTF
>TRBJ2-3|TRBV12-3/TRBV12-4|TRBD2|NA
TGTGCCAGCACCAGAGACGAGAGCGGGGGAAGCACAGATACGCAGTATTTT
CASTRDESGGSTDTQYF
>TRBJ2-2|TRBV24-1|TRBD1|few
TGTGCCACCACACAGGGGGGCACCGGGGAGCTGTTTTTT
CATTQGGTGELFF
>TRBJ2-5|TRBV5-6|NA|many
TGTGCCAGCAGCTTGGGGCAGCCTCGAGGGGAGACCCAGTACTTC
CASSLGQPRGETQYF
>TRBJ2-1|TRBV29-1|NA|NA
TGCAGCGCCAAGGGACGGGTCGCGACGAATGAGCAGTTCTTC
CSAKGRVATNEQFF
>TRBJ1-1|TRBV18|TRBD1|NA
TGTGCCAGCTCAGCAGTGAAGAACGACAGGGGTCAGGCTTTCTTT
CASSAVKNDRGQAFF
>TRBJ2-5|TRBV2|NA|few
TGTGCCAGCAGCTTTGGGGAAGGGACCCAGTACTTC
CASSFGEGTQYF
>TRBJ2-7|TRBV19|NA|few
TGTGCCAGTAGTAAGGGGGGCGAGCCCTACGAGCAGTACTTC
CASSKGGEPYEQYF
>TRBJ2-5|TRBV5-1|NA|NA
TGCGCCAGCAGCTTGGCGACGGCGCGTGTAGAGACCCAGTACTTC
CASSLATARVETQYF
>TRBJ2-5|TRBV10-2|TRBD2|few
TGCGCCAGCGCCTCTAGCGGAAAAGAGACCCAGTACTTC
CASASSGKETQYF
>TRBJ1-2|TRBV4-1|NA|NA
TGCGCCAGCAGTGACGGACATGACGGCTACACCTTC
CASSDGHDGYTF
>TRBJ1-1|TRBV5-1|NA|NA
TGCGCCAGCAGCTTGACTGCAGGGACTGAAGCTTTCTTT
CASSLTAGTEAFF
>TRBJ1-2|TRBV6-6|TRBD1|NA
TGTGCCAGCAGTTCACAGACAGGGAAAGTATACTATGGCTACACCTTC
CASSSQTGKVYYGYTF
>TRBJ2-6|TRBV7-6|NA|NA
TGTGCCAGCAGCTTAGCAGGGGCAGCTGGGGCCAACGTCCTGACTTTC
CASSLAGAAGANVLTF
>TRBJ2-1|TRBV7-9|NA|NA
TGTGCCAGCAGCTTCCAGGGGCATGAGCAGTTCTTC
CASSFQGHEQFF
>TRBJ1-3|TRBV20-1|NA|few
TGCAGTGCTAGAAGGGCCGCAGGCTCTGGAAACACCATATATTTT
CSARRAAGSGNTIYF
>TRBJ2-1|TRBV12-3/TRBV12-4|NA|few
TGTGCCAGCAGTACGAACCTAGACAATGAGCAGTTCTTC
CASSTNLDNEQFF
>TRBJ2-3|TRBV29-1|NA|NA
TGCAGCGTTGAGATGGTCACAGATACGCAGTATTTT
CSVEMVTDTQYF
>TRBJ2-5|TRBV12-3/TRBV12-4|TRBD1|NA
TGTGCCAGCAGCCCCGGACAGGGGGTCTACGAGACCCAGTACTTC
CASSPGQGVYETQYF
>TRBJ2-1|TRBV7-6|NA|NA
TGTGCCAGCAGCTTATCCTCCCCCCCCGCTGAGCAGTTCTTC
CASSLSSPPAEQFF
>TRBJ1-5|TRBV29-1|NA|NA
TGCAGCGTCAAGCAGGGCCGCAATCAGCCCCAGCATTTT
CSVKQGRNQPQHF
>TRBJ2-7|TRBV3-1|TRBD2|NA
TGTGCCAGCAGCCGGGATCGGGAGGCGCGAGTCACCTACGAGCAGTACTTC
CASSRDREARVTYEQYF
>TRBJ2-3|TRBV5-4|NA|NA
TGTGCCAGCAGCTCCACTTTAGATACGCAGTATTTT
CASSSTLDTQYF
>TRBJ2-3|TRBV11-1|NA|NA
TGTGCCAGCAGCTCGGGACTAGATACGCAGTATTTT
CASSSGLDTQYF
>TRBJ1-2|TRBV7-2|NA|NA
TGTGCCAGCAGCTTGGGGGCCGGGCTTATGGGCTACACCTTC
CASSLGAGLMGYTF
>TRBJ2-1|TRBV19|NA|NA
TGTGCCAGTAGTATACAGGGTTTTGAGCAGTTCTTC
CASSIQGFEQFF
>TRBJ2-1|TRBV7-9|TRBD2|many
TGTGCCAGCATGAGACTAGCGGGAGGGAACAATGAGCAGTTCTTC
CASMRLAGGNNEQFF
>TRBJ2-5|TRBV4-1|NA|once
TGCGCCAGCAGCCAAGAGGCGGGGAGCCAAGAGACCCAGTACTTC
CASSQEAGSQETQYF
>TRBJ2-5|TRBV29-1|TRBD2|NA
TGCAGCGTTGAATTCGCGGGAGGGCCGATGGAGACCCAGTACTTC
CSVEFAGGPMETQYF
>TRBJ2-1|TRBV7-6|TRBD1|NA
TGTGCCAGCAGTCTGGGACAGCTTCTATACAATGAGCAGTTCTTC
CASSLGQLLYNEQFF